This T cell receptor (beta chain) was profiled in a study of blood T cell repertoires in COVID-19. The overall study: COVID-19 samples from acute and convalescent phases originated in the United States, Italy and Spain.

In germline, CDR1 is SGDLS, CDR2 YYNGEE. V dropped 4 bases and J dropped 2 bases, with 12 bases sitting between them. The CDR3 runs to 14 residues. Participant age was roughly 18 to 95 years, and participants resided in 20 to 30 US areas. Clinical histories supplied by participants themselves formed the basis of cohort assignment. Profiled with immunoSEQ multiplex PCR; TCRdb holds only in-frame clones, not every one. Altogether 200,000 to 250,000 clones are present, around 86% being singletons, with the ten largest covering over 3%. The sequencing input was PBMCs or T cells enriched from blood (not recorded which). The TCR comes from a middle-aged woman with acute COVID-19. The rearrangement links TRBV9 to TRBJ1-2; perhaps TRBD1 as D (5 bases). CDR3 DNA sequence: TGTGCCAGCAGCCCCACGGGGGGAAACTATGGCTACACCTTC. This translates into CASSPTGGNYGYTF.